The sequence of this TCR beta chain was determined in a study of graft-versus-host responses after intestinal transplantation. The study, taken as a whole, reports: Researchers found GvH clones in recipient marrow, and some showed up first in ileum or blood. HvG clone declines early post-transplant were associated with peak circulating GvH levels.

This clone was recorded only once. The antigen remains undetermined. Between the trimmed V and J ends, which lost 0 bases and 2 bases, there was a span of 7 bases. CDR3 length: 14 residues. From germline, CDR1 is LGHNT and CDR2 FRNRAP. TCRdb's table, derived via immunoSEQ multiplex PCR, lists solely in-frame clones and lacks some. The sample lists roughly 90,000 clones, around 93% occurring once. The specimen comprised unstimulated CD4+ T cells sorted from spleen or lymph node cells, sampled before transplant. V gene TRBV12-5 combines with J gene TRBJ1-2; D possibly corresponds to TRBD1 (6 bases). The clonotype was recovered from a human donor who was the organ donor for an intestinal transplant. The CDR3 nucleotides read TGTGCTAGTGGTTTGGTAGGGACAAACTATGGCTACACCTTC. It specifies CASGLVGTNYGYTF.